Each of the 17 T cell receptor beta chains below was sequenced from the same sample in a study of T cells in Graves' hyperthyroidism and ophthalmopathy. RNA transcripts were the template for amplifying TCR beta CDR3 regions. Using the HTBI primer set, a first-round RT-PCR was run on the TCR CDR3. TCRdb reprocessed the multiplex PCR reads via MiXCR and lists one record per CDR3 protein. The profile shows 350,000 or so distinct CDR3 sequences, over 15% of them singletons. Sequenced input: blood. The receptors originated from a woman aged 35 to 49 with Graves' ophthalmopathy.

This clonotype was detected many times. The CDR3 loop is CASSLDGRTYEQYF. In DNA, the CDR3 is TGCGCCAGCAGCTTGGACGGCAGGACCTACGAGCAGTACTTC. This rearrangement joins TRBV5-1 to TRBJ2-7; D gene ambiguous. The CDR3 totals 14 residues. The germline V gene has CDR1 SGHRS and CDR2 YFSETQ. Trimming removed 0 bases at V and 2 bases at J, with 9 bases between.

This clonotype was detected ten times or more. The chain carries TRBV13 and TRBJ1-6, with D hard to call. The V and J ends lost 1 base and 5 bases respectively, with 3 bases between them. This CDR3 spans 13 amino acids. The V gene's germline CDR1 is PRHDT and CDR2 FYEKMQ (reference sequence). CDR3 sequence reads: CASSLANNSPLHF. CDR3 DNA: TGTGCCAGCAGCTTAGCCAATAATTCACCCCTCCACTTT.

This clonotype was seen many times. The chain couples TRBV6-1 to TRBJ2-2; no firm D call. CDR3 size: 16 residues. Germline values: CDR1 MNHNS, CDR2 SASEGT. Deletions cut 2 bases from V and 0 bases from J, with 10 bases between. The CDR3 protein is CASSEYEAANTGELFF. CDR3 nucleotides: TGTGCCAGCAGTGAATACGAGGCCGCGAACACCGGGGAGCTGTTTTTT.

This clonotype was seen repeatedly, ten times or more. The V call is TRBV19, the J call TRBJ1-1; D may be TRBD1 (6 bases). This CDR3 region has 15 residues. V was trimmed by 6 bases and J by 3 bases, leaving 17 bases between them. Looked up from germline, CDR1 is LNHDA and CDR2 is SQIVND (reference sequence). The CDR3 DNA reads TGTGCCAGTAGCCCGGCCGCAGGGGTCCACACTGAAGCTTTCTTT. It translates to CASSPAAGVHTEAFF.

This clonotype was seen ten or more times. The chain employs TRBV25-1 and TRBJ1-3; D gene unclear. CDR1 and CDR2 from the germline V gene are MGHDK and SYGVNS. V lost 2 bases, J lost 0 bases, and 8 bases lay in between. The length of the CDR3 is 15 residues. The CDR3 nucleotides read TGTGCCAGCAGTGAACTCACCAACTCTGGAAACACCATATATTTT. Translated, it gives CASSELTNSGNTIYF.

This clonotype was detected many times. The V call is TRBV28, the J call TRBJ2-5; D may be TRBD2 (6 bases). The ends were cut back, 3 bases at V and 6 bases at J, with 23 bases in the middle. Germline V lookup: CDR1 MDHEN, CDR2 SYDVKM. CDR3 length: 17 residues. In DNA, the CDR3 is TGTGCCAGCAGTTTTACCCTACCGGGAGAGGGCCTGAAGACCCAGTACTTC. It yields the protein CASSFTLPGEGLKTQYF.

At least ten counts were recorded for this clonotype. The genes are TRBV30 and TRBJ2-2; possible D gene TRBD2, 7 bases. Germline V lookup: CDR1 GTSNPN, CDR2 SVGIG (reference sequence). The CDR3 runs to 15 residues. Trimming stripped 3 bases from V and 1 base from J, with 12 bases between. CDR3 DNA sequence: TGTGCCTGGAGGAAGGGAGGGGGGAACACCGGGGAGCTGTTTTTT. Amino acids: CAWRKGGGNTGELFF.

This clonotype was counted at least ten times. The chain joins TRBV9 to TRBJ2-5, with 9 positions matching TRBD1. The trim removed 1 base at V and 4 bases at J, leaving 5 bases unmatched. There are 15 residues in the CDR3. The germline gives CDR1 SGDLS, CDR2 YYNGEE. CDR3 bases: TGTGCCAGCAGCGTACAACAGGGGGCGGGAGAGACCCAGTACTTC. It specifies CASSVQQGAGETQYF.

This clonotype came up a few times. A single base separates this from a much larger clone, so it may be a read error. In nucleotides, the CDR3 is TGTGCCAGCATCCCACGTTACAGCGGGGACACAGATACGCAGTATTTT. It is translated as CASIPRYSGDTDTQYF. V is TRBV9 and J is TRBJ2-3; 7 nucleotides agree with TRBD2. The CDR3 length is 16 residues. Germline V gene sequence: CDR1 SGDLS, CDR2 YYNGEE. V shed 6 bases and J 2 bases; nucleotides not matched to a gene: 12.

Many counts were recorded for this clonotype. The CDR3 region is CASTLSGRAGETQYF. The CDR3 DNA is TGTGCCAGCACCCTCTCCGGGAGGGCCGGAGAGACCCAGTACTTC. J is TRBJ2-5 and V is TRBV6-2 or TRBV6-3; the match to TRBD2 covers 8 bases. Germline assignment: CDR1 MNHEY and CDR2 SVGEGT. The V gene end was trimmed by 7 bases and the J gene end by 4 bases; junction bases not matched to a gene: 11. The CDR3 loop spans 15 amino acids.

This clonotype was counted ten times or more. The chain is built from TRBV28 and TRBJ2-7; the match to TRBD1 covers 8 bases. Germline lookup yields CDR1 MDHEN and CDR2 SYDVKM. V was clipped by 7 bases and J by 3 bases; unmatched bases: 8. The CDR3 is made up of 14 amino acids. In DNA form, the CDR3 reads TGTGCCAGCATCGCCGGACAGGGCTACTACGAGCAGTACTTC. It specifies CASIAGQGYYEQYF.

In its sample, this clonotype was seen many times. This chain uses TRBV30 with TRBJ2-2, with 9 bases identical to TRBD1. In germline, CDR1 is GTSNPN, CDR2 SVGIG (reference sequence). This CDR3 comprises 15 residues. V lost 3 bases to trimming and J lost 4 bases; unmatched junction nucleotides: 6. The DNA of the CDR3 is TGTGCCTGGAGGGGGGGGACAGGGCTCACCGGGGAGCTGTTTTTT. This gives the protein CAWRGGTGLTGELFF.

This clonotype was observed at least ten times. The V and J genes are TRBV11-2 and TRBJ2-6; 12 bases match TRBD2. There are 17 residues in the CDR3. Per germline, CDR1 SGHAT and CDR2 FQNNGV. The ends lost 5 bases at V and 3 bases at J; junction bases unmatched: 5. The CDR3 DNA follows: TGTGCCAGCAGCCCGACTAGCGGGAGAGGTGGGGCCAACGTCCTGACTTTC. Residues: CASSPTSGRGGANVLTF.

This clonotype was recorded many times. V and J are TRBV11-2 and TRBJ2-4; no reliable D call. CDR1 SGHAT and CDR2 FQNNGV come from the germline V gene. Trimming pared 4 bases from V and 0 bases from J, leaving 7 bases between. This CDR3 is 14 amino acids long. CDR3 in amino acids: CASSSYLAKNIQYF. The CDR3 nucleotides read TGTGCCAGCAGCTCGTACCTAGCCAAAAACATTCAGTACTTC. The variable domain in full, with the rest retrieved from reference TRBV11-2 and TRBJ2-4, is EAGVAQSPRYKIIEKRQSVAFWCNPISGHATLYWYQQILGQGPKLLIQFQNNGVVDDSQLPKDRFSAERLKGVDSTLKIQPAKLEDSAVYLCASSSYLAKNIQYFGAGTRLSVL.

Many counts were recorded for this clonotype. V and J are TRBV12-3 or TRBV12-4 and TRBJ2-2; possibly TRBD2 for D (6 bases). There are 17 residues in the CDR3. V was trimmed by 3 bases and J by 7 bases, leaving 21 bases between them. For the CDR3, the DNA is TGTGCCAGCAGTTTTCAGAACCTCGGAGGGCGGATCGGGGAGCTGTTTTTT. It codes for CASSFQNLGGRIGELFF.

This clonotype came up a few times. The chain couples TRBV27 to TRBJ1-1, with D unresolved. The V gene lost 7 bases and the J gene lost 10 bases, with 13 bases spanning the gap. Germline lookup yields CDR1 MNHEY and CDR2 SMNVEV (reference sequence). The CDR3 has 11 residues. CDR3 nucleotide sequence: TGTGCCAGCAAATACCGCTCCCGAGCTTTCTTT. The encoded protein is CASKYRSRAFF.

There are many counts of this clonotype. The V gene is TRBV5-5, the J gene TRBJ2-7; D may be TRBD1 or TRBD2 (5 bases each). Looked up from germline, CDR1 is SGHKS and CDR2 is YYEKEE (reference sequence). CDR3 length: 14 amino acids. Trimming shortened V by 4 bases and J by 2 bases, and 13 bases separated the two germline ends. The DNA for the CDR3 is TGTGCCAGCAGCGACTACCTGGGGCCCTACGAGCAGTACTTC. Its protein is CASSDYLGPYEQYF.